The sequence of this T cell receptor beta chain was determined in a study of beta chain features in type 1 diabetes. About the study: All samples combined gave about 100 million sorted cells for examination. Study-wide points: Among type 1 diabetes patients, VDJ junctions had fewer insertions and more deletions.

This clone was seen repeatedly, ten times or more. The antigen is undetermined. Every bit of the isolated RNA underwent reverse transcription, so sequencing read expressed TCRB transcripts. Generated by immunoSEQ multiplex PCR, the TCRdb table keeps only in-frame clones and is missing some. The repertoire holds roughly 290,000 clones, with 8% as singletons. CDR3 length equals 13 residues. Between the trimmed V and J ends, which lost 4 bases and 7 bases, there was a span of 14 bases. Germline loops: CDR1 SGHRS, CDR2 YFSETQ. The sequenced sample consisted of central memory CD4+ T cells from blood. J is TRBJ2-5 and V is TRBV5-1; tentative D call: TRBD1 (6 bases). This TCR came from a woman aged 18-35 years in good health. DNA for the CDR3: TGCGCCAGCAGCCAGGACAGCGAGGGGACCCAGTACTTC. This translates into CASSQDSEGTQYF.